Described below is a single T cell receptor beta chain sequence and its context. Antigen specificity is unknown. The CDR3 loop spans 12 amino acids. Germline CDR1 and CDR2: MGHDK and SYGVNS. This record belongs to a study of CD8 T cells in ankylosing spondylitis. Study results and caveats: The study identified a TCR beta motif of several highly homologous variants that appeared characteristic of ankylosing spondylitis blood.

TCRdb re-analysed the 5' RACE reads in MiXCR, keeping a single row per CDR3 protein. The table includes roughly 90,000 distinct CDR3 sequences, roughly 8.5% detected once. The sequenced material came from blood, either unsorted or a sorted T cell fraction (not recorded which). The sequence was obtained from a male donor with ankylosing spondylitis. V is TRBV25-1 and J is TRBJ1-1; D is perhaps TRBD1 (5 bases). The CDR3 bases are TGTGCTTCAGGGTACATGAACACTGAAGCTTTCTTT. Amino acid sequence: CASGYMNTEAFF.